The clone carrying this T cell receptor beta chain was observed a handful of times. This record belongs to a study of early T cells in non-severe SARS-CoV-2 infection. TCRdb processed the 5' RACE reads anew with MiXCR; each CDR3 protein has one entry. The profile shows about 38,000 distinct CDR3 sequences, about 6.8% of them singletons. With 1 base removed from V and 6 bases from J, the gap between germline ends came to 12 bases. Germline V gene sequence: CDR1 KGHSH, CDR2 LQKENI. CDR3 length: 15 amino acids. This chain connects TRBV18 to TRBJ1-4; no firm D call. The source material was whole blood, sampled at baseline. The source is an adult who was a healthcare worker with PCR-confirmed SARS-CoV-2 infection or an uninfected control (not recorded which). The CDR3 DNA is TGTGCCAGCTCACCACGGTTGACGGTCGATGAAAAACTGTTTTTT. Protein sequence: CASSPRLTVDEKLFF.